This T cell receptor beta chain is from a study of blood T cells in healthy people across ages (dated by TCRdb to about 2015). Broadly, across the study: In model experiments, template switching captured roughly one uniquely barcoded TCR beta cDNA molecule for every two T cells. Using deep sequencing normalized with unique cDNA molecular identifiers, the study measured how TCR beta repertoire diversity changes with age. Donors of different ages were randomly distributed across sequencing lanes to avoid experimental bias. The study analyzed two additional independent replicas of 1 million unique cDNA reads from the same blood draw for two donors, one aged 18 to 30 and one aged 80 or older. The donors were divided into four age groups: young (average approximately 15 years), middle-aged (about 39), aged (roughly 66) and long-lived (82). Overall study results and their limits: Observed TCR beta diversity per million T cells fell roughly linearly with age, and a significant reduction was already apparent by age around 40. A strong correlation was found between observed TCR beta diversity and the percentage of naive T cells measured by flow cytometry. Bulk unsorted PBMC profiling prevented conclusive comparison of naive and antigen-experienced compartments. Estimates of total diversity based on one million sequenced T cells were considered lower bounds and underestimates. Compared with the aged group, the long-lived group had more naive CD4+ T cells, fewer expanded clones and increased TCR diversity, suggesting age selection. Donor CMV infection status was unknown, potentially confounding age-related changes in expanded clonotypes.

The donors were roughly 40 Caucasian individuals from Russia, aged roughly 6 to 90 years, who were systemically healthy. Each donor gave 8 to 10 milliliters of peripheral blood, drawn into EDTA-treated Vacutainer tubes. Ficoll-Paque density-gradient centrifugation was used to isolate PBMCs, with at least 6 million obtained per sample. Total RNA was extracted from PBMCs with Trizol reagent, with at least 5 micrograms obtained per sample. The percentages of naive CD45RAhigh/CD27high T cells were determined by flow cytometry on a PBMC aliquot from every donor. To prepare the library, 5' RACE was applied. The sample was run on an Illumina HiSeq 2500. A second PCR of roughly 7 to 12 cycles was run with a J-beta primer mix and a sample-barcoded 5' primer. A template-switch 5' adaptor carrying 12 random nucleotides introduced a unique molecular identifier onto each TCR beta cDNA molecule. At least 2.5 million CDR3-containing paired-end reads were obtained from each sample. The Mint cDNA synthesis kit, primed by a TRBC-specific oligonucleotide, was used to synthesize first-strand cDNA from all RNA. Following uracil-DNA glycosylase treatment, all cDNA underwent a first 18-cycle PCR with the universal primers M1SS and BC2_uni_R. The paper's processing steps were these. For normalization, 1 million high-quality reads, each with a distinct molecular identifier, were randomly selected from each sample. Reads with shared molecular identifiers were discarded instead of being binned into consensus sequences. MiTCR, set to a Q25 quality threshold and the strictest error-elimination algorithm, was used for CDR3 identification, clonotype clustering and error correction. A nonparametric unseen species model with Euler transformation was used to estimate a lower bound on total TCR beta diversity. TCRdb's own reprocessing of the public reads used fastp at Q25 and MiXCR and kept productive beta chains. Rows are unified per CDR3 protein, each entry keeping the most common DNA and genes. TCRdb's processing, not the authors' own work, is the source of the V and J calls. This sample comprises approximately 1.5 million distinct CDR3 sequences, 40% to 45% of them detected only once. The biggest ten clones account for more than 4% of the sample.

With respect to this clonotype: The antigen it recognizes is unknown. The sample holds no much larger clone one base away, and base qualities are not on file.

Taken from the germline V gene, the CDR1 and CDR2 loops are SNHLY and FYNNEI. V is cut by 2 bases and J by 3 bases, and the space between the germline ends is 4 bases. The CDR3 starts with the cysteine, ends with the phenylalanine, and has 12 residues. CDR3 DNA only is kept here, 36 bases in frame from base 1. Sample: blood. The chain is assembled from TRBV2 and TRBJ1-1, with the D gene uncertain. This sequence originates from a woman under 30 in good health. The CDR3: CASSELYTEAFF. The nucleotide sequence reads TGTGCCAGCAGTGAATTGTACACTGAAGCTTTCTTT. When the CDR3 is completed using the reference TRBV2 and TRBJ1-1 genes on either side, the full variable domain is EPEVTQTPSHQVTQMGQEVILRCVPISNHLYFYWYRQILGQKVEFLVSFYNNEISEKSEIFDDQFSVERPDGSNFTLKIRSTKLEDSAMYFCASSELYTEAFFGQGTRLTVV.